Sequencing of this T cell receptor (beta chain) was carried out in a study of control samples from healthy donors and cancer patients. The CDR3 runs to 13 residues. V dropped 1 base and J dropped 8 bases, with 10 bases sitting between them. Germline-derived CDR1 and CDR2 are SGHRS and YFSETQ. Only in-frame clones appear in the TCRdb table, and some are missing; sequencing was by immunoSEQ multiplex PCR. The sample records 120,000 or so clones, over 75% being singletons. The chain employs TRBV5-1 and TRBJ1-5; tentatively, D is TRBD1 (6 bases). Sequencing was carried out using blood. The receptor was derived from a man aged 55 to 70 in good health. The CDR3: CASSLTGWEPQHF. CDR3 DNA: TGCGCCAGCAGCTTGACAGGGTGGGAGCCCCAGCATTTT. Using reference TRBV5-1 and TRBJ1-5 for the parts outside the CDR3, the full variable domain is KAGVTQTPRYLIKTRGQQVTLSCSPISGHRSVSWYQQTPGQGLQFLFEYFSETQRNKGNFPGRFSGRQFSNSRSEMNVSTLELGDSALYLCASSLTGWEPQHFGDGTRLSIL.